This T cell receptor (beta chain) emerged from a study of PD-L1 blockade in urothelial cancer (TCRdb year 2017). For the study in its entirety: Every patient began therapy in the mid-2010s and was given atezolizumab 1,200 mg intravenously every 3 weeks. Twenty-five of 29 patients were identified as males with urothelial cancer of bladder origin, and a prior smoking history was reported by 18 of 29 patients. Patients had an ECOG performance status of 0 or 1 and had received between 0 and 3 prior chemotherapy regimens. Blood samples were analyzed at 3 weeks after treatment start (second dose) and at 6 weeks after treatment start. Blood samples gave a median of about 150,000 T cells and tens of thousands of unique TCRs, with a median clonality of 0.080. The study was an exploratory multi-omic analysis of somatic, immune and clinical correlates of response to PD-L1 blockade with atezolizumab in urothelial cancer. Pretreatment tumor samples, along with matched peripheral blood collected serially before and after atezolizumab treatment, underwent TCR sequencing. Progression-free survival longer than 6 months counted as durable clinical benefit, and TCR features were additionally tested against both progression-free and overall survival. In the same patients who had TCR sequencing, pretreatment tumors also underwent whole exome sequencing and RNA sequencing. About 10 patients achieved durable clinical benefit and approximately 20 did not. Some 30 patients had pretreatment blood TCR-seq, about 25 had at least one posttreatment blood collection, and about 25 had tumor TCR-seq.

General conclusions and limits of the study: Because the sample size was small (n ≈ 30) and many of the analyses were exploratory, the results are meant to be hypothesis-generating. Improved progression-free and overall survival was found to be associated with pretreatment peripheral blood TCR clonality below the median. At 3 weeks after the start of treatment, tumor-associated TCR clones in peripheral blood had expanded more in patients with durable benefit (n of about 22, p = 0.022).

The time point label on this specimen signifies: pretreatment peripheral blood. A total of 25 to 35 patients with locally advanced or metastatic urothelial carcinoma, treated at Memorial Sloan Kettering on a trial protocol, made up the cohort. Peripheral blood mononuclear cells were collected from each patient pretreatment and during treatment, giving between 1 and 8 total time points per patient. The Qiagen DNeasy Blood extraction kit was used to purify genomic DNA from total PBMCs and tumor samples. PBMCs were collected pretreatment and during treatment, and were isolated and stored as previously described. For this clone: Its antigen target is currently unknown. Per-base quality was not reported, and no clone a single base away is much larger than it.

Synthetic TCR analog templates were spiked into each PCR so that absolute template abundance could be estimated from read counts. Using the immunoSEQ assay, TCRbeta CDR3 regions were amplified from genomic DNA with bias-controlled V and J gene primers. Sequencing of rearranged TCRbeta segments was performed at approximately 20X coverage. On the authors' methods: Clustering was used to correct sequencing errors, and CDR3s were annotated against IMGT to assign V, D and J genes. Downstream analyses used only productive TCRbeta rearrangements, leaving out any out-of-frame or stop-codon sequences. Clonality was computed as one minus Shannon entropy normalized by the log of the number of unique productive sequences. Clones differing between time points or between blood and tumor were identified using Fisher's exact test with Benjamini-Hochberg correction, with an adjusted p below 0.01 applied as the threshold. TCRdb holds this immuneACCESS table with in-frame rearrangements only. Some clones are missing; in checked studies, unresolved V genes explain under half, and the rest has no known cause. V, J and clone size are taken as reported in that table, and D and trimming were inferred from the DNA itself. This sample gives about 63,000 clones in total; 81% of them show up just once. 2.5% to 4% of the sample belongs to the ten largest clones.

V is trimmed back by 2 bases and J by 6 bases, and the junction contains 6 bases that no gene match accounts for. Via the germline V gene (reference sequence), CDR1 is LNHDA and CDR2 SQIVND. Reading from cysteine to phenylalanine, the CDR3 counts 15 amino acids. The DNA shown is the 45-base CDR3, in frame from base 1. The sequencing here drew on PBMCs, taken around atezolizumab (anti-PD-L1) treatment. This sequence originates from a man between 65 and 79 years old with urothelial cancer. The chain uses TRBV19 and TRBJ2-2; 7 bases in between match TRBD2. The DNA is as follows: TGTGCCAGTAGTATAATCGGGAGGAGTGCCGGGGAGCTGTTTTTT. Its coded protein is CASSIIGRSAGELFF.